This TCR beta chain is from a study of molecular identifiers for immune sequencing clone quantification. Methods described previously, with TCR primers listed, were used for bulk TCR libraries. One entry per CDR3 protein, called by TCRdb with MiXCR from the PCR reads. In the table there are about 510,000 distinct CDR3 sequences, around 23% of which are singletons. This clonotype showed up just a few times. Naive CD8 T cells were sorted, and the gate applied was CD8+CD4-CCR7+CD45RA+. The germline gives CDR1 SGDLS, CDR2 YYNGEE. Between the trimmed V and J ends, which lost 0 bases and 1 base, there was a span of 8 bases. The CDR3 has 15 residues.

The V and J genes are TRBV9 and TRBJ1-3; the D gene is possibly TRBD1 (5 bases). The sequencing sample was made of naive CD8+ T cells from blood, with Jurkat cell RNA spiked in. Described subset: FACS-sorted CD8+CD4-CCR7+CD45RA+ naive T cells. The receptor's source is a human donor in good health. Some libraries in this study had Jurkat cell RNA spiked in. In DNA form, the CDR3 reads TGTGCCAGCAGCGTAGTCGGGGGTTCTGGAAACACCATATATTTT. It encodes CASSVVGGSGNTIYF. The variable domain in full, with the rest retrieved from reference TRBV9 and TRBJ1-3, is DSGVTQTPKHLITATGQRVTLRCSPRSGDLSVYWYQQSLDQGLQFLIQYYNGEERAKGNILERFSAQQFPDLHSELNLSSLELGDSALYFCASSVVGGSGNTIYFGEGSWLTVV.